This record looks at one T cell receptor beta chain sequence and its context. The data were obtained in a study of T cell changes during pregnancy in multiple sclerosis. Repertoires were generated with immunoSEQ multiplex PCR, while TCRdb's copy carries only in-frame clones and drops some. The sample holds roughly 93,000 clones, about 91% seen once. V trimming: 6 bases; J trimming: 7 bases; junction bases outside the gene matches: 3. The CDR3 length is 11 residues. The V gene's germline CDR1 is GTSNPN and CDR2 SVGIG (reference sequence). This TCR derives from a female donor in good health, enrolled as a control in a pregnancy study. Sample: peripheral blood, taken after pregnancy. This chain uses TRBV30 with TRBJ2-7; the match to TRBD1 covers 10 bases. The CDR3 DNA follows: TGTGCCTGCGGGACAGGGGTAGAGCAGTACTTC. The encoded protein is CACGTGVEQYF.